Reported below is one T cell receptor (beta chain). The data were obtained in a study of blood T cell repertoires in COVID-19. The wider study: Samples of COVID-19 (acute and convalescent) were obtained from the United States, Italy and Spain.

Some clones are missing from TCRdb's copy, which holds only in-frame ones; the method was immunoSEQ multiplex PCR. The sample contains approximately 92,000 clones, about four fifths of which appear only once. The junction had 10 bases not matched to a gene; V was cut back by 5 bases and J by 9 bases. The CDR3 has 15 amino acids. Per the germline V gene, CDR1 is MDHEN and CDR2 is SYDVKM. The source is a man aged 80 or over with acute or convalescent COVID-19. What was sequenced was peripheral blood. The J gene is TRBJ1-4, the V gene TRBV28, with 9 bases lining up with TRBD1. Here the CDR3 DNA reads TGTGCCAGCAGTCTCGAGGGGACAGGGCAGAAAAAACTGTTTTTT. This sequence encodes CASSLEGTGQKKLFF. The complete variable domain, with remaining parts taken from reference TRBV28 and TRBJ1-4, reads DVKVTQSSRYLVKRTGEKVFLECVQDMDHENMFWYRQDPGLGLRLIYFSYDVKMKEKGDIPEGYSVSREKKERFSLILESASTNQTSMYLCASSLEGTGQKKLFFGSGTQLSVL.